This T cell receptor (beta chain) was sequenced for a study of blood T cell repertoires in COVID-19. The table came from immunoSEQ multiplex PCR; TCRdb's copy has only in-frame clones and leaves some out. The sample carries over 85,000 clones, about 91% recorded once. This TCR was sampled from a human donor with active COVID-19. The donor label of this sample is uncertain. Sample: peripheral blood.

CDR3 amino acids: CASQVGGTDTEAFF. The CDR3, as DNA: TGTGCCAGCCAGGTGGGGGGAACGGACACTGAAGCTTTCTTT. The rearrangement joins TRBV6-5 to TRBJ1-1, with a tentative D call TRBD1 (5 bases). This CDR3 is built from 14 residues. V was pared by 8 bases and J by 3 bases, with 16 bases between. Germline values: CDR1 MNHEY, CDR2 SVGAGI.